These 20 T cell receptor beta chains came from one sample sequenced in a study of graft-versus-host responses after intestinal transplantation. Method: immunoSEQ multiplex PCR; TCRdb's copy keeps in-frame clones and lacks some. The sample includes under 20,000 clones, approximately 95% of them seen just once. Sequencing used PBMCs, obtained 23 days after intestinal transplant. The receptor source for this set is a human patient who received an intestinal transplant, so some T cells may come from the graft donor.

This sequence joins TRBV7-9 and TRBJ2-3; D is perhaps TRBD2 (6 bases). The CDR3 runs 13 residues. In germline, CDR1 is SEHNR, CDR2 FQNEAQ (reference sequence). The V and J ends lost 6 bases and 5 bases respectively, with 12 bases between them. The CDR3 DNA reads TGTGCCAGCAGACCGGGAGTCGGAGATACGCAGTATTTT. Translating gives CASRPGVGDTQYF.

The chain combines TRBV28 with TRBJ1-2; 7 bases line up with TRBD1. This CDR3 contains 14 residues. The V and J ends lost 2 bases and 3 bases, in that order; junction bases with no gene match: 3. Germline V gives CDR1 MDHEN, CDR2 SYDVKM. CDR3 in DNA: TGTGCCAGCAGTTTAGACAGGGTGGACTATGGCTACACCTTC. Protein sequence: CASSLDRVDYGYTF.

The chain couples TRBV27 to TRBJ1-5; 8 nucleotides align to TRBD1. Germline V gives CDR1 MNHEY, CDR2 SMNVEV (reference sequence). V lost 4 bases, J lost 4 bases, and 3 bases stayed unmatched. The CDR3 consists of 14 residues. The CDR3 spells CASSSGQGNQPQHF. As DNA, the CDR3 is TGTGCCAGCAGTTCCGGACAGGGTAATCAGCCCCAGCATTTT.

V and J are TRBV19 and TRBJ2-7, with 14 bases matching TRBD2. Losses at the gene ends were 3 bases for V and 6 bases for J; bases not matched to a gene: 7. Germline CDR1 reads LNHDA; CDR2 reads SQIVND (reference sequence). The length of the CDR3 is 16 residues. The CDR3 nucleotides read TGTGCCAGTAGTATTGGGTCGGGACTAGCGGGAGTCGAGCAGTACTTC. The encoded protein is CASSIGSGLAGVEQYF. Full variable domain (outside the CDR3, taken from reference TRBV19 and TRBJ2-7): DGGITQSPKYLFRKEGQNVTLSCEQNLNHDAMYWYRQDPGQGLRLIYYSQIVNDFQKGDIAEGYSVSREKKESFPLTVTSAQKNPTAFYLCASSIGSGLAGVEQYFGPGTRLTVT.

This clone was found once. This chain uses TRBV19 with TRBJ1-5; tentative D call: TRBD1 (5 bases). Deletions cut 3 bases from V and 3 bases from J, with 12 bases between. Germline V gene data show CDR1 as LNHDA and CDR2 as SQIVND (reference sequence). This CDR3 contains 15 residues. The CDR3 DNA reads TGTGCCAGTAGTATGGTCGACAGTTACAATCAGCCCCAGCATTTT. Protein sequence: CASSMVDSYNQPQHF.

This chain connects TRBV5-1 to TRBJ2-3, with TRBD1 identical over 9 bases. The junction had 10 bases not matched to a gene; V was cut back by 4 bases and J by 4 bases. The CDR3 consists of 16 residues. Germline assignment: CDR1 SGHRS and CDR2 YFSETQ. CDR3 sequence reads: CASSPFPGQGADTQYF. In nucleotides, the CDR3 is TGCGCCAGCAGCCCTTTCCCGGGACAGGGAGCAGATACGCAGTATTTT.

This clone was seen just once. This chain uses TRBV6-5 with TRBJ1-5; D remains unclear. The germline V gene encodes CDR1 MNHEY and CDR2 SVGAGI. V lost 10 bases, J lost 4 bases, and 11 bases lay in between. The CDR3 consists of 12 residues. CDR3 residues: CAIGRVNQPQHF. In DNA form, the CDR3 reads TGTGCCATTGGCAGAGTAAATCAGCCCCAGCATTTT.

The chain carries TRBV7-6 and TRBJ2-7; TRBD2 matches at 8 bases. V shed 6 bases and J 3 bases; nucleotides not matched to a gene: 4. This CDR3 spans 13 amino acids. Germline CDR1 SGHVS, CDR2 FNYEAQ. The CDR3 region is CASSVTSGYEQYF. In DNA, the CDR3 is TGTGCCAGCAGTGTAACTAGCGGCTACGAGCAGTACTTC.

In regard to this clone: Other DNA sequences in the same sample also yield this CDR3. The chain links TRBV4-3 to TRBJ2-1, with 7 bases fitting TRBD2. With V trimmed by 1 base and J by 9 bases, 6 bases remained unmatched. The germline CDR1 and CDR2 sequences are LGHNA and YSLEER. The CDR3 runs to 14 residues. The CDR3 sequence is CASSQVGREGEQFF. The CDR3 region has the DNA TGCGCCAGCAGCCAAGTAGGCAGGGAGGGTGAGCAGTTCTTC.

J is TRBJ1-1 and V is TRBV19, with TRBD1 matching 10 bases. The germline V gene encodes CDR1 LNHDA and CDR2 SQIVND (reference sequence). Trimming at V came to 7 bases and at J to 0 bases, leaving 17 bases not matched to a gene. CDR3 length: 19 amino acids. The CDR3 sequence is CASTDAIGTGVRMNTEAFF. The CDR3 bases are TGTGCCAGTACCGACGCTATCGGGACAGGGGTTCGCATGAACACTGAAGCTTTCTTT.

V usage is TRBV6-1 and J usage is TRBJ2-7, with D possibly being TRBD2 (6 bases). CDR3 size: 13 residues. The germline V gene encodes CDR1 MNHNS and CDR2 SASEGT. Trimming removed 6 bases from V and 6 bases from J, with 15 bases in between. CDR3 sequence reads: CASSTGALFEQYF. CDR3 nucleotide sequence: TGTGCCAGCAGCACGGGAGCTTTGTTCGAGCAGTACTTC.

The chain joins TRBV28 to TRBJ2-1; D is perhaps TRBD2 (5 bases). The CDR3 length is 13 residues. The germline V gene encodes CDR1 MDHEN and CDR2 SYDVKM. Trimming removed 11 bases at V and 1 base at J, with 12 bases between. CDR3 region: CASLGVSYNEQFF. DNA for the CDR3: TGTGCCTCTCTGGGAGTATCCTACAATGAGCAGTTCTTC.

This rearrangement joins TRBV11-2 to TRBJ2-3, with TRBD2 identical over 12 bases. Trimming took 1 base from V and 3 from J; bases not matched to a gene: 5. Germline CDR1 is SGHAT and CDR2 is FQNNGV. This CDR3 comprises 17 residues. Written as DNA, the CDR3 is TGTGCCAGCAGCTTAGGGTCTAGCGGGAGGGAGACAGATACGCAGTATTTT. Its translation is CASSLGSSGRETDTQYF.

The rearrangement joins TRBV15 to TRBJ2-7; TRBD1 might be the D (6 bases). This CDR3 is built from 14 residues. V was shortened by 0 bases and J by 3 bases, with 9 bases between the two germline ends. From germline, CDR1 is LNHNV and CDR2 YYDKDF (reference sequence). For the CDR3, the DNA is TGTGCCACCAGCAGAGACAGGGGACACTACGAGCAGTACTTC. This gives the protein CATSRDRGHYEQYF.

V gene TRBV15 combines with J gene TRBJ2-1, with 8 bases aligning to TRBD1. Germline V CDR1 and CDR2: LNHNV, YYDKDF (reference sequence). The CDR3 is 19 residues long. Germline trimming cut 0 bases from V and 4 bases from J; bases unmatched to any gene: 14. The CDR3 here is CATSRERVLGTGPYNEQFF. DNA of the CDR3: TGTGCCACCAGCAGAGAGAGGGTTCTTGGGACAGGACCTTACAATGAGCAGTTCTTC.

The chain joins TRBV23-1 to TRBJ2-7; 10 bases are shared with TRBD2. TRBV23-1 is an ORF for which the function is uncertain. This CDR3 contains 14 residues. V shed 4 bases and J 5 bases; nucleotides not matched to a gene: 5. CDR3 in amino acids: CASSPTGTSDEQYF. In DNA, the CDR3 is TGCGCCAGCAGTCCCACCGGGACTAGCGACGAGCAGTACTTC.

The chain is built from TRBV6-5 and TRBJ2-1; perhaps TRBD2 as D (6 bases). With 5 bases removed from V and 5 bases from J, the gap between germline ends came to 13 bases. Germline loops: CDR1 MNHEY, CDR2 SVGAGI. The CDR3 has 14 amino acids. CDR3 in amino acids: CASSLREWDNEQFF. CDR3 sequence (DNA): TGTGCCAGCAGTCTCCGGGAGTGGGACAATGAGCAGTTCTTC.

The rearrangement links TRBV7-8 to TRBJ2-2; 7 bases are a match to TRBD2. V trimming: 3 bases; J trimming: 0 bases; junction bases outside the gene matches: 7. The CDR3 spans 17 residues. The V gene's germline CDR1 is SGHVS and CDR2 FQNEAQ. The DNA of the CDR3 is TGTGCCAGCAGCTTTCCTCTAGCGGACGCGAACACCGGGGAGCTGTTTTTT. Residues: CASSFPLADANTGELFF.

V usage is TRBV18 and J usage is TRBJ2-3; perhaps TRBD2 as D (7 bases). V was pared by 5 bases and J by 4 bases, with 16 bases between. There are 15 residues in the CDR3. Germline V gene lookup returns CDR1 KGHSH and CDR2 LQKENI. CDR3 in DNA: TGTGCCAGCTCATCTCTAGCGGAGGGGGCAGATACGCAGTATTTT. Its translation is CASSSLAEGADTQYF.

This chain uses TRBV27 with TRBJ2-7; 10 nucleotides match TRBD1. The CDR3 extends over 19 amino acids. Germline V lookup: CDR1 MNHEY, CDR2 SMNVEV (reference sequence). V shed 0 bases, J shed 0 bases, and the junction held 11 bases outside the gene matches. This chain's CDR3 is CASSLSRDRGFNSSYEQYF. The CDR3 nucleotides read TGTGCCAGCAGTTTATCGAGGGACAGGGGCTTCAATAGCTCCTACGAGCAGTACTTC.